These 5 T cell receptor beta chains came from one sample sequenced in a study of T cells in women clearing cervical HPV infection. Using immunoSEQ multiplex PCR, the repertoire was profiled, and TCRdb retains in-frame clones only, with some absent. This listing includes about 31,000 clones. Sequencing input: blood buffy coat. The receptors here all came from a woman between 18 and 75 years old with a cervical HPV16 infection that either progressed to CIN3+ or cleared (not recorded which).

As concerns this clone: Read coverage stops 3 residues before the CDR3 terminus; the germline J gene supplies the remainder. The sample holds other DNA sequences that translate to the same CDR3. The chain is built from TRBV7-2 and TRBJ2-3; D ambiguous. Trimming pared 2 bases from V and 2 bases from J, leaving 11 bases between. This CDR3 region has 15 residues. Germline V lookup: CDR1 SGHTA, CDR2 FQGNSA. The part of the CDR3 DNA that was read is TGTGCCAGCAGCTTATCCGCAGGTCTCACAGATACG. Amino acid sequence: CASSLSAGLTDT. In full, the CDR3 reads CASSLSAGLTDTQYF. The entire variable domain, with the rest obtained from reference TRBV7-2 and TRBJ2-3, is as follows: GAGVSQSPSNKVTEKGKDVELRCDPISGHTALYWYRQSLGQGLEFLIYFQGNSAPDKSGLPSDRFSAERTGGSVSTLTIQRTQQEDSAVYLCASSLSAGLTDTQYFGPGTRLTVL.

About this clone itself: The read ends 3 residues before the CDR3 terminus; that terminus is restored from the germline J gene. This rearrangement joins TRBV29-1 to TRBJ1-1; tentative D call: TRBD1 (5 bases). Germline V gene data show CDR1 as SQVTM and CDR2 as ANQGSEA. V shed 4 bases and J shed 1 base, with 7 bases lying between them. CDR3 size: 12 residues. The DNA read from the CDR3 is TGCAGCGTTGGAGGACAGAACACTGAA. It is translated as CSVGGQNTE. The entire CDR3 is CSVGGQNTEAFF.

As to this clone: Read sequence stops 3 residues before the CDR3 end, and the germline J gene provides the missing end. The chain links TRBV20-1 to TRBJ1-5, with 7 bases that match TRBD1. Per germline, CDR1 DFQATT and CDR2 SNEGSKA (reference sequence). V dropped 4 bases and J dropped 4; count of bases not matched to a gene: 4. CDR3 length equals 13 residues. The part of the CDR3 DNA that was read is TGCAGTGCTACCCGACAGGGAAATCAGCCC. Translated, it gives CSATRQGNQP. The whole CDR3 protein is CSATRQGNQPQHF.

CDR3 amino acids: CSAREHWTGGTEAFF. Partial CDR3 DNA: TGCAGTGCTAGAGAACACTGGACAGGGGGCACTGAA. The genes are TRBV20-1 and TRBJ1-1, with 10 bases fitting TRBD1. The read ends 3 residues before the CDR3 terminus; that terminus is restored from the germline J gene. V was pared by 0 bases and J by 4 bases, with 5 bases of the junction left unmatched. From germline, CDR1 is DFQATT and CDR2 SNEGSKA (reference sequence). The CDR3 has 15 residues.

As to this clone: The read gets to within 3 residues of the CDR3 end, and the germline J gene fills in the rest. The chain links TRBV19 to TRBJ2-3; 10 bases fit TRBD2. CDR3 length equals 16 residues. Germline CDR1 reads LNHDA; CDR2 reads SQIVND (reference sequence). Trimming cost V 7 bases and J 5 bases; bases outside gene matches: 12. CDR3 sequence: CASIEREGLIGDTQYF. Partial CDR3 DNA: TGTGCCAGTATAGAGCGGGAGGGCCTGATCGGAGATACG.